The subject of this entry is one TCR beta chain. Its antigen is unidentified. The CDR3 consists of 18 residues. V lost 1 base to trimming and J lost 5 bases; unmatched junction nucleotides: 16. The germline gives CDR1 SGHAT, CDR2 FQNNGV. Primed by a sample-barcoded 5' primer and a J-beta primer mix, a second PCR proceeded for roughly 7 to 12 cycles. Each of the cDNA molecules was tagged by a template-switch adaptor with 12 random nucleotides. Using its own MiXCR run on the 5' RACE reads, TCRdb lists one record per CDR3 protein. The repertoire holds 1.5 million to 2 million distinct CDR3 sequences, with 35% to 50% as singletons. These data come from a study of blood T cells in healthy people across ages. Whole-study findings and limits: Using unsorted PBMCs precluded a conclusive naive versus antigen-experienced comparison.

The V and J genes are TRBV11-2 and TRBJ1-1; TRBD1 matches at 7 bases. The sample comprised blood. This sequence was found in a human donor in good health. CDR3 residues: CASSLGDLDRVSMTEAFF. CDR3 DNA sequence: TGTGCCAGCAGCTTAGGGGACCTTGACAGGGTATCTATGACTGAAGCTTTCTTT.